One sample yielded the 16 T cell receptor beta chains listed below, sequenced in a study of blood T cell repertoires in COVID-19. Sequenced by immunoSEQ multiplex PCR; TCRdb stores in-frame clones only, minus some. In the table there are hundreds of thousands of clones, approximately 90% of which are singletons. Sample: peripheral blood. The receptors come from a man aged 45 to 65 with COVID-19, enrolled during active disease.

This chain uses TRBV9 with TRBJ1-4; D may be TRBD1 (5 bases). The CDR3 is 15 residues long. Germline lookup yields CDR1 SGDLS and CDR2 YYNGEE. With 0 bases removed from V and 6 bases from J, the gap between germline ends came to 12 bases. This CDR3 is CASSVAPKGDEKLFF. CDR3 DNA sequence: TGTGCCAGCAGCGTAGCGCCCAAAGGGGATGAAAAACTGTTTTTT.

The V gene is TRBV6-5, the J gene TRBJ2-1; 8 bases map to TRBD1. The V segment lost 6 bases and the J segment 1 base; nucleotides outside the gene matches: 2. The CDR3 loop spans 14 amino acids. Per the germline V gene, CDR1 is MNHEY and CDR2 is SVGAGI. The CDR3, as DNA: TGTGCCAGCAGGTACAGGGGGTCCTACAATGAGCAGTTCTTC. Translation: CASRYRGSYNEQFF.

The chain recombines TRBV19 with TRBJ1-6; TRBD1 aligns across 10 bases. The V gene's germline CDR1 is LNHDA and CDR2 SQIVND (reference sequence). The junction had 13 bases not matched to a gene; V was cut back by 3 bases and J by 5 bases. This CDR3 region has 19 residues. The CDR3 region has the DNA TGTGCCAGTAGTATCCGACCCCCGGGACAGGGGTGGCATAATTCACCCCTCCACTTT. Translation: CASSIRPPGQGWHNSPLHF.

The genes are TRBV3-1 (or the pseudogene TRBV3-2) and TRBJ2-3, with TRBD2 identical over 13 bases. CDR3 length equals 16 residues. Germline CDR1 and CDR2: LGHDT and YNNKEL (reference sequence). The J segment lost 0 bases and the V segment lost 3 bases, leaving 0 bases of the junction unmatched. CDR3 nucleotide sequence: TGTGCCAGCAGCCAGGGACTAGCGGGGAGCACAGATACGCAGTATTTT. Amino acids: CASSQGLAGSTDTQYF.

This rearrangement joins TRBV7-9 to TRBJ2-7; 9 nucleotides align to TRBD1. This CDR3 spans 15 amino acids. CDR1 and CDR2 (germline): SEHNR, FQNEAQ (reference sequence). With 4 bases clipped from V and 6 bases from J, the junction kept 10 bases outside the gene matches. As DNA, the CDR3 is TGTGCCAGCAGCTCCATGGGGACAGGGAGCGGCGAGCAGTACTTC. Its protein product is CASSSMGTGSGEQYF.

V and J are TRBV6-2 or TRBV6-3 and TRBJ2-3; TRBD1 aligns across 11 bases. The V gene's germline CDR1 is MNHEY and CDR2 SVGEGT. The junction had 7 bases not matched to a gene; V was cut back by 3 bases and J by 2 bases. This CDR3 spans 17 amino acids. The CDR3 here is CASSYTRDRGATDTQYF. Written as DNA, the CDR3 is TGTGCCAGCAGTTATACCAGGGACAGGGGGGCCACAGATACGCAGTATTTT.

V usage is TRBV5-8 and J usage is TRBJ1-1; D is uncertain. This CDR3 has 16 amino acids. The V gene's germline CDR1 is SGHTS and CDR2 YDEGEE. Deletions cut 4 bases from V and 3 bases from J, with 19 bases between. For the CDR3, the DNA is TGTGCCAGCAGCCTCCTCGGGAACCTTGGGGACACTGAAGCTTTCTTT. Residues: CASSLLGNLGDTEAFF.

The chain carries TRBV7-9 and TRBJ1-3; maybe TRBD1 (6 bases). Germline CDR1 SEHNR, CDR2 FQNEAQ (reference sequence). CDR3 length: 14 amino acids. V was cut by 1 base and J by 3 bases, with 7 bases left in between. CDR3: CASSLDRDGNTIYF. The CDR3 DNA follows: TGTGCCAGCAGCTTAGACAGGGATGGAAACACCATATATTTT. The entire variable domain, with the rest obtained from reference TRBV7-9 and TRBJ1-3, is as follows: DTGVSQNPRHKITKRGQNVTFRCDPISEHNRLYWYRQTLGQGPEFLTYFQNEAQLEKSRLLSDRFSAERPKGSFSTLEIQRTEQGDSAMYLCASSLDRDGNTIYFGEGSWLTVV.

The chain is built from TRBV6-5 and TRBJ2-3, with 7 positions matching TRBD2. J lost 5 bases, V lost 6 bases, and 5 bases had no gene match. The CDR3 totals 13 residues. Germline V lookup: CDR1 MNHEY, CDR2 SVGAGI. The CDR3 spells CASRKRGEDTQYF. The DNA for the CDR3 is TGTGCCAGCAGGAAACGGGGGGAAGATACGCAGTATTTT.

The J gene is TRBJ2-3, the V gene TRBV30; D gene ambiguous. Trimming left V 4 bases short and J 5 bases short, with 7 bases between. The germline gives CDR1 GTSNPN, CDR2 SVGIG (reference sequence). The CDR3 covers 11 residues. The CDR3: CAWTRGDTQYF. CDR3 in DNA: TGTGCCTGGACTAGAGGAGATACGCAGTATTTT.

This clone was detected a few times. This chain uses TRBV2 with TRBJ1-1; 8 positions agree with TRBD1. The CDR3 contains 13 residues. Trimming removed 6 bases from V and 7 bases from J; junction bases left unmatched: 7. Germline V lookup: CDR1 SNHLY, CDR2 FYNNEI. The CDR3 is CASRSGGQVEAFF. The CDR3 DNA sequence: TGTGCCAGCAGATCAGGGGGCCAGGTTGAAGCTTTCTTT. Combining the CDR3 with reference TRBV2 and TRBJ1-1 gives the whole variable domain EPEVTQTPSHQVTQMGQEVILRCVPISNHLYFYWYRQILGQKVEFLVSFYNNEISEKSEIFDDQFSVERPDGSNFTLKIRSTKLEDSAMYFCASRSGGQVEAFFGQGTRLTVV.

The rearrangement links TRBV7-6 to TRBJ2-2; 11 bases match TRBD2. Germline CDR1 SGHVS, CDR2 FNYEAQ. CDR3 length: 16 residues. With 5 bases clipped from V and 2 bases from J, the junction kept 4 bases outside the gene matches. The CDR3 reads CASSILAGVNTGELFF. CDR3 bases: TGTGCCAGCAGCATACTAGCGGGGGTCAACACCGGGGAGCTGTTTTTT. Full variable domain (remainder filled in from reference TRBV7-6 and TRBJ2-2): GAGVSQSPRYKVTKRGQDVALRCDPISGHVSLYWYRQALGQGPEFLTYFNYEAQQDKSGLPNDRFSAERPEGSISTLTIQRTEQRDSAMYRCASSILAGVNTGELFFGEGSRLTVL.

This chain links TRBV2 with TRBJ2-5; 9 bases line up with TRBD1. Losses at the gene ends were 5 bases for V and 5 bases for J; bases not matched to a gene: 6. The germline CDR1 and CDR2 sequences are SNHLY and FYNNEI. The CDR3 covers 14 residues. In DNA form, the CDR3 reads TGTGCCAGCAGTAACGACAGGGGGTCCGAGACCCAGTACTTC. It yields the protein CASSNDRGSETQYF.

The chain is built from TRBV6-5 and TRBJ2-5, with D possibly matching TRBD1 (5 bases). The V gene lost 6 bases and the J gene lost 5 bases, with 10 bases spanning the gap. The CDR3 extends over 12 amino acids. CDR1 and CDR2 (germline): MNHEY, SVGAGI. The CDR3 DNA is TGTGCCAGCAGAGGACATTTTGAGACCCAGTACTTC. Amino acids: CASRGHFETQYF.

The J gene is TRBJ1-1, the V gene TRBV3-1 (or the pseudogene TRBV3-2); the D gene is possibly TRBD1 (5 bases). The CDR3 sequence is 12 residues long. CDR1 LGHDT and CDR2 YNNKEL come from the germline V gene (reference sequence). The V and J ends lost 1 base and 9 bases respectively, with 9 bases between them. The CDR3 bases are TGTGCCAGCAGCCAAGGCGGGACTAAAGCTTTCTTT. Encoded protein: CASSQGGTKAFF.

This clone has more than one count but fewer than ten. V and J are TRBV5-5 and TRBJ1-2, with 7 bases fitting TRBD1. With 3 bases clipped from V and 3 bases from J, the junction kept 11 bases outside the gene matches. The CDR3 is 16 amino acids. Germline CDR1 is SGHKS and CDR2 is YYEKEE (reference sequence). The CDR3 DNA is TGTGCCAGCAGCTCTTACCGTAGACAGGGCGACTATGGCTACACCTTC. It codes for CASSSYRRQGDYGYTF.